The present entry profiles one T cell receptor (beta chain) with its context. The sample originates from a study of shared clonotypes between healthy human individuals. Across the study: Three CD4 naive, three CD4 memory, two CD8 naive and one CD8 memory plate were used per donor.

CDR1 and CDR2 from the germline V gene are SGHTA and FQGNSA. V was clipped by 1 base and J by 5 bases, with 15 bases between them. The CDR3 contains 16 residues. TCRdb's copy holds only in-frame clones and misses some; the assay was immunoSEQ multiplex PCR. The data hold 2 million to 3 million clones, with approximately 94% observed a single time. The V gene is TRBV7-2, the J gene TRBJ2-1; TRBD2 might be the D (7 bases). Sequencing was carried out using naive CD4+ T cells from PBMCs. The subset: CD45RA+ positively selected. The receptor's source is a man aged 18 to 30 in good health. Some clones in this sample may be carry-over from other donors' samples. DNA for the CDR3: TGTGCCAGCAGCTTAGTGTTCAGGGGAGGGCACAATGAGCAGTTCTTC. Translation: CASSLVFRGGHNEQFF.